These 28 T cell receptor beta chains were all obtained from the same sample, sequenced in a study of cytomegalovirus exposure and HLA in healthy donors. The PCR ran on 60 Vbeta and 13 Jbeta primers. Libraries were prepared by immunoSEQ multiplex PCR; TCRdb keeps only in-frame clonotypes and omits some of them. The table lists 200,000 to 250,000 clones, 70% to 85% of them singletons, with more than 0.45% in the top ten. Sequencing input: PBMCs. The receptor source for this set is a woman aged 40 to 55 in good health and CMV-seronegative.

V is TRBV9 and J is TRBJ1-2, with 11 positions matching TRBD1. The CDR3 length is 15 residues. CDR1 SGDLS and CDR2 YYNGEE come from the germline V gene. V lost 3 bases to trimming and J lost 3 bases; unmatched junction nucleotides: 4. The CDR3: CASSARTGGDYGYTF. The DNA for the CDR3 is TGTGCCAGCAGCGCCAGGACAGGGGGCGACTATGGCTACACCTTC. Looking up the rest from reference TRBV9 and TRBJ1-2 gives the full variable domain: DSGVTQTPKHLITATGQRVTLRCSPRSGDLSVYWYQQSLDQGLQFLIQYYNGEERAKGNILERFSAQQFPDLHSELNLSSLELGDSALYFCASSARTGGDYGYTFGSGTRLTVV.

This clone was observed a few times. The chain combines TRBV10-3 with TRBJ1-1; D unclear. V lost 6 bases, J lost 0 bases, and 8 bases lay in between. From germline, CDR1 is ENHRY and CDR2 SYGVKD. The CDR3 contains 13 residues. The CDR3 reads CAIRDSLNTEAFF. The CDR3 DNA reads as TGTGCCATCAGGGACTCCTTGAACACTGAAGCTTTCTTT.

The chain joins TRBV18 to TRBJ2-5; TRBD1 agrees at 9 bases. V gave up 2 bases and J gave up 5 bases; unmatched junction bases: 3. The CDR3 sequence is 14 residues long. Germline CDR1 KGHSH, CDR2 LQKENI. DNA for the CDR3: TGTGCCAGCTCACCAGCGGGACAGGGCGAGACCCAGTACTTC. The encoded protein is CASSPAGQGETQYF.

V is TRBV19 and J is TRBJ1-2; D unresolved. Trimming took 2 bases from V and 8 from J, leaving 9 bases between them. CDR1 is LNHDA, CDR2 SQIVND, per germline (reference sequence). The CDR3 runs to 12 residues. The CDR3 region is CASSIFGGGYTF. The CDR3 region has the DNA TGTGCCAGTAGTATATTTGGCGGAGGCTACACCTTC.

V is TRBV9 and J is TRBJ1-1; 12 bases align to TRBD1. Per germline, CDR1 SGDLS and CDR2 YYNGEE. The CDR3 runs 17 residues. V lost 3 bases and J lost 1; bases outside the gene matches: 7. The chain's CDR3 is CASSEGTGGLWNTEAFF. CDR3 DNA sequence: TGTGCCAGCAGCGAGGGGACAGGGGGCCTTTGGAACACTGAAGCTTTCTTT. Combining the CDR3 with reference TRBV9 and TRBJ1-1 gives the whole variable domain DSGVTQTPKHLITATGQRVTLRCSPRSGDLSVYWYQQSLDQGLQFLIQYYNGEERAKGNILERFSAQQFPDLHSELNLSSLELGDSALYFCASSEGTGGLWNTEAFFGQGTRLTVV.

The chain carries TRBV9 and TRBJ2-2; TRBD2 is a possible D gene (6 bases). The V and J ends lost 1 base and 2 bases respectively, with 15 bases between them. Per the germline V gene, CDR1 is SGDLS and CDR2 is YYNGEE. The CDR3 covers 17 residues. CDR3 in DNA: TGTGCCAGCAGCGTAACCGCCGGGACTCTAAACACCGGGGAGCTGTTTTTT. Protein sequence: CASSVTAGTLNTGELFF.

The CDR3 DNA sequence: TGTGCCAGCAGCGGGGCGGGAGCCTTCACAGATACGCAGTATTTT. Translated, it gives CASSGAGAFTDTQYF. The V and J genes are TRBV28 and TRBJ2-3; 7 bases map to TRBD2. Germline assignment: CDR1 MDHEN and CDR2 SYDVKM. The ends lost 6 bases at V and 2 bases at J; junction bases unmatched: 8. The CDR3 extends over 15 amino acids.

The chain employs TRBV2 and TRBJ1-3, with D possibly being TRBD1 (6 bases). Germline CDR1 reads SNHLY; CDR2 reads FYNNEI. The CDR3 extends over 16 amino acids. V shed 7 bases and J shed 0 bases, with 16 bases lying between them. Written as DNA, the CDR3 is TGTGCCAGCACCCCACAACAGGGTAACTCTGGAAACACCATATATTTT. It codes for CASTPQQGNSGNTIYF.

The J gene is TRBJ2-5, the V gene TRBV27; the match to TRBD1 covers 8 bases. The length of the CDR3 is 16 residues. With V trimmed by 6 bases and J by 5 bases, 14 bases remained unmatched. Germline V gives CDR1 MNHEY, CDR2 SMNVEV (reference sequence). DNA for the CDR3: TGTGCCAGCAGCCCATTCGTACAGGGGGTGACGGAGACCCAGTACTTC. Translated, it gives CASSPFVQGVTETQYF.

The rearrangement joins TRBV7-2 to TRBJ2-7, with a weak D call TRBD1 (6 bases). The CDR3 consists of 13 residues. Trimming took off 5 bases at V and 1 base at J, with 9 bases between the two ends. CDR1 is SGHTA, CDR2 FQGNSA, per germline. This chain's CDR3 is CASSRTASYEQYF. Here the CDR3 DNA reads TGTGCCAGCAGCCGGACAGCTTCCTACGAGCAGTACTTC.

The rearrangement joins TRBV6-4 to TRBJ1-1; no definite D call. CDR3 length: 13 residues. Germline-derived CDR1 and CDR2 are MRHNA and SNTAGT. The V and J ends lost 5 bases and 0 bases respectively, with 7 bases between them. This CDR3 reads CASSPEMNTEAFF. The DNA of the CDR3 is TGTGCCAGCAGTCCTGAGATGAACACTGAAGCTTTCTTT.

This sequence joins TRBV19 and TRBJ1-5; 8 bases are a match to TRBD1. CDR3 size: 16 residues. The germline V gene encodes CDR1 LNHDA and CDR2 SQIVND (reference sequence). V was clipped by 5 bases and J by 4 bases; unmatched bases: 10. In DNA form, the CDR3 reads TGTGCCAGTAGTTACCGTGACAGGGGTAGGAATCAGCCCCAGCATTTT. Translating gives CASSYRDRGRNQPQHF. Full variable domain (outside the CDR3, taken from reference TRBV19 and TRBJ1-5): DGGITQSPKYLFRKEGQNVTLSCEQNLNHDAMYWYRQDPGQGLRLIYYSQIVNDFQKGDIAEGYSVSREKKESFPLTVTSAQKNPTAFYLCASSYRDRGRNQPQHFGDGTRLSIL.

This chain links TRBV15 with TRBJ2-2; perhaps TRBD1 as D (5 bases). Germline V gives CDR1 LNHNV, CDR2 YYDKDF (reference sequence). CDR3 length: 16 amino acids. V shed 1 base and J shed 7 bases, with 16 bases lying between them. The CDR3 DNA reads as TGTGCCACCAGCAGAGGGGGCCAAGGGGATAACGGGGAGCTGTTTTTT. Translating it yields CATSRGGQGDNGELFF.

This sequence joins TRBV11-3 and TRBJ2-3; 8 bases line up with TRBD1. Trimming took 4 bases from V and 2 from J; bases not matched to a gene: 14. This CDR3 is 18 amino acids long. Germline V gene data show CDR1 as SGHNT and CDR2 as YENEEA. This CDR3 is CASSSGTGWGTHTDTQYF. The CDR3 DNA reads TGTGCCAGCAGCTCCGGGACAGGTTGGGGCACACACACAGATACGCAGTATTTT.

The chain recombines TRBV5-1 with TRBJ2-7, with 7 bases identical to TRBD1. The CDR3 covers 13 residues. The V gene's germline CDR1 is SGHRS and CDR2 YFSETQ. The J segment lost 5 bases and the V segment lost 4 bases, leaving 6 bases of the junction unmatched. The chain's CDR3 is CASSDGQVNEQYF. CDR3 DNA: TGCGCCAGCAGCGACGGACAGGTAAACGAGCAGTACTTC.

This clone has just one count. The gene calls are TRBV6-5 and TRBJ2-7; TRBD1 is a possible D gene (5 bases). Per germline, CDR1 MNHEY and CDR2 SVGAGI. Trimming stripped 6 bases from V and 7 bases from J, with 22 bases between. This CDR3 comprises 15 residues. The DNA of the CDR3 is TGTGCCAGCAGGCCCGACAGTAACCCGGTCGGGGAGCAGTACTTC. As protein: CASRPDSNPVGEQYF.

The chain links TRBV28 to TRBJ1-6, with TRBD1 as a possible D gene (5 bases). Germline lookup yields CDR1 MDHEN and CDR2 SYDVKM. Trimming removed 7 bases from V and 0 bases from J, with 10 bases in between. The CDR3 contains 15 residues. This CDR3 is CASTRQSSYNSPLHF. CDR3 sequence (DNA): TGTGCCAGCACTCGACAGAGCTCCTATAATTCACCCCTCCACTTT.

The chain joins TRBV9 to TRBJ1-6, with 10 bases that match TRBD1. With 0 bases clipped from V and 10 bases from J, the junction kept 4 bases outside the gene matches. The CDR3 is made up of 15 amino acids. Germline V gene data show CDR1 as SGDLS and CDR2 as YYNGEE. CDR3: CASSVDGTGDSPLHF. CDR3 nucleotide sequence: TGTGCCAGCAGCGTAGACGGGACAGGGGACTCACCCCTCCACTTT.

The chain combines TRBV5-4 with TRBJ2-5, with TRBD1 as a possible D gene (6 bases). This CDR3 contains 14 residues. V shed 1 base and J shed 3 bases, with 10 bases lying between them. Germline-derived CDR1 and CDR2 are SGHNT and YYREEE (reference sequence). CDR3 loop: CASSLSAGEETQYF. Here the CDR3 DNA reads TGTGCCAGCAGCTTGTCGGCAGGGGAAGAGACCCAGTACTTC.

CDR3 coding DNA: TGCAGCGTCACAGCCAGCATGAACACTGAAGCTTTCTTT. Translation: CSVTASMNTEAFF. V and J are TRBV29-1 and TRBJ1-1; D gene unclear. Trimming left V 6 bases short and J 0 bases short, with 11 bases between. Germline V CDR1 and CDR2: SQVTM, ANQGSEA. CDR3 length: 13 amino acids.

There are a few counts of this clone. This chain uses TRBV19 with TRBJ2-6; TRBD1 aligns across 8 bases. CDR1 LNHDA and CDR2 SQIVND come from the germline V gene (reference sequence). V lost 5 bases and J lost 0; bases outside the gene matches: 9. The CDR3 consists of 18 residues. CDR3 protein: CASSPRTGFHSGANVLTF. The CDR3 region has the DNA TGTGCCAGTAGTCCCAGGACAGGGTTCCACTCTGGGGCCAACGTCCTGACTTTC.

In this sample, this clone turned up once. This chain connects TRBV7-6 to TRBJ2-3; a possible D gene is TRBD1 (6 bases). Germline-derived CDR1 and CDR2 are SGHVS and FNYEAQ. The CDR3 has 15 amino acids. Between the trimmed V and J ends, which lost 5 bases and 4 bases, there was a span of 16 bases. DNA for the CDR3: TGTGCCAGCAGCCCCGACAGGAGTGTGCCAGATACGCAGTATTTT. The encoded protein is CASSPDRSVPDTQYF.

This clone has a handful of counts. This chain uses TRBV6-1 with TRBJ2-7, with D possibly TRBD1 on 6 matching bases. Germline V gives CDR1 MNHNS, CDR2 SASEGT. This CDR3 comprises 13 residues. The V and J ends lost 8 bases and 5 bases respectively, with 16 bases between them. The CDR3, as DNA: TGTGCCAGCTCCCTCCGGGACACCAACGAGCAGTACTTC. Its protein product is CASSLRDTNEQYF.

The chain joins TRBV7-3 to TRBJ2-3; 8 bases line up with TRBD2. CDR1 SGHTA and CDR2 FQGTGA come from the germline V gene. V lost 1 base and J lost 6; bases outside the gene matches: 9. CDR3 length equals 16 residues. The CDR3, as DNA: TGTGCCAGCAGCTTAAGGGCCCCTGCGGGAGGTGATACGCAGTATTTT. The encoded protein is CASSLRAPAGGDTQYF.

The J gene is TRBJ1-2, the V gene TRBV27, with D possibly matching TRBD1 (6 bases). Germline V gives CDR1 MNHEY, CDR2 SMNVEV (reference sequence). V lost 0 bases to trimming and J lost 5 bases, with 16 bases between them. The CDR3 spans 16 residues. CDR3 protein: CASSLSAGTLKYGYTF. CDR3 bases: TGTGCCAGCAGTTTATCGGCCGGGACACTTAAGTATGGCTACACCTTC.

This clone was found once. The chain carries TRBV7-9 and TRBJ1-4, with TRBD1 matching over 9 bases. Germline CDR1 reads SEHNR; CDR2 reads FQNEAQ (reference sequence). V shed 5 bases, J shed 7 bases, and the junction held 5 bases outside the gene matches. The CDR3 totals 14 residues. This chain's CDR3 is CASSIQGAGEKLFF. The CDR3 region has the DNA TGTGCCAGCAGCATACAGGGGGCGGGTGAAAAACTGTTTTTT.

V gene TRBV7-3 combines with J gene TRBJ2-1; 8 positions agree with TRBD2. Trimming cost V 5 bases and J 7 bases; bases outside gene matches: 10. The germline V gene encodes CDR1 SGHTA and CDR2 FQGTGA. This CDR3 comprises 15 residues. The CDR3 DNA sequence: TGTGCCAGCAGCACTTCTAGCGGGTCGGGGAATGAGCAGTTCTTC. It translates to CASSTSSGSGNEQFF.

The chain couples TRBV4-1 to TRBJ1-1; a weak D match, TRBD1 (5 bases). V gave up 2 bases and J gave up 7 bases, with 11 bases separating them. The germline V gene has CDR1 MGHRA and CDR2 YSYEKL. The CDR3 extends over 13 amino acids. CDR3 sequence reads: CASSQQPQGEAFF. The CDR3 DNA sequence: TGCGCCAGCAGCCAACAACCCCAGGGTGAAGCTTTCTTT.